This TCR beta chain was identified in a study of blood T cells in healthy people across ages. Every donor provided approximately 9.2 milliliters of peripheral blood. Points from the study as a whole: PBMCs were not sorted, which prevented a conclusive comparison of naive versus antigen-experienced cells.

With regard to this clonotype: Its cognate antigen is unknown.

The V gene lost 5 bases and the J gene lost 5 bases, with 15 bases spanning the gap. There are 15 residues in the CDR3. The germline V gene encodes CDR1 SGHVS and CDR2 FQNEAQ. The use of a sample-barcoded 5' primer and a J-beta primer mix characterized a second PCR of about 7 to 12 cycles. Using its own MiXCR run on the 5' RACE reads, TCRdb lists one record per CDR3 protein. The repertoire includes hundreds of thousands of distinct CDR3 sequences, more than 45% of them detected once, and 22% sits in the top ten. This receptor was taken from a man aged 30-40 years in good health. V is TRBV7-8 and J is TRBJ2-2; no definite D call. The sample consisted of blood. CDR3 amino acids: CASSNALESTGELFF. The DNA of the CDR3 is TGTGCCAGCAGCAACGCTCTCGAGTCGACCGGGGAGCTGTTTTTT.